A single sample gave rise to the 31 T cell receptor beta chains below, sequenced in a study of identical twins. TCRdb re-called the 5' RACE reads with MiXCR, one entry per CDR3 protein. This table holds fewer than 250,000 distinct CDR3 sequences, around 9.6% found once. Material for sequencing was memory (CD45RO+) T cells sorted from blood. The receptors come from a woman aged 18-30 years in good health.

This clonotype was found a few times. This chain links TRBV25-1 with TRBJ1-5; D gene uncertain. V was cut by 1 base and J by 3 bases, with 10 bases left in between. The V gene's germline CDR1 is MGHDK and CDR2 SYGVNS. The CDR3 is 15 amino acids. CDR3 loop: CASSESGGNNQPQHF. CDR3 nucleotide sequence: TGTGCCAGCAGTGAATCGGGTGGGAACAATCAGCCCCAGCATTTT.

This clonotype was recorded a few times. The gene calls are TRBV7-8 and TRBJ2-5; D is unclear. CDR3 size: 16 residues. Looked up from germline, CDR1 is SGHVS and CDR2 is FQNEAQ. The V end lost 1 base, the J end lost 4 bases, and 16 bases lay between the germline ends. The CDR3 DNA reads TGTGCCAGCAGCTTAGAAAGATGGTCTGTAAGAGAGACCCAGTACTTC. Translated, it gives CASSLERWSVRETQYF.

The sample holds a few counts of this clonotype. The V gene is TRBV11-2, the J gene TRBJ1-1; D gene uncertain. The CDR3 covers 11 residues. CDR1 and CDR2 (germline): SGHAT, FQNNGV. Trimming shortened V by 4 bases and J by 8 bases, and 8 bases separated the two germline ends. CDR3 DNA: TGTGCCAGCAGCTCACGGGTGGAAGCTTTCTTT. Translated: CASSSRVEAFF.

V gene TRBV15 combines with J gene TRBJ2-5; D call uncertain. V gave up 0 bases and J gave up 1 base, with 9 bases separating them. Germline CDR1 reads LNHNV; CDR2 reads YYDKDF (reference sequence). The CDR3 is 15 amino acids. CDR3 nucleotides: TGTGCCACCAGCAGAGATAAAGCGTTCCAAGAGACCCAGTACTTC. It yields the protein CATSRDKAFQETQYF.

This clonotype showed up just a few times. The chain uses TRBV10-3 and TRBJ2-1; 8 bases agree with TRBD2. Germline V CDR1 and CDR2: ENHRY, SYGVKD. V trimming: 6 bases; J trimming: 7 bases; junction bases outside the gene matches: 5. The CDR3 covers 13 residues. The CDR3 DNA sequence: TGTGCCATCAGGGGACTAGTATCGAATGAGCAGTTCTTC. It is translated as CAIRGLVSNEQFF.

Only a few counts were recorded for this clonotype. CDR3 sequence: CSATGGIYEQYF. The CDR3 DNA reads TGCAGTGCTACGGGAGGCATCTACGAGCAGTACTTC. This sequence joins TRBV20-1 and TRBJ2-7; TRBD2 matches 7 bases. The CDR3 loop spans 12 amino acids. V dropped 4 bases and J dropped 3; count of bases not matched to a gene: 3. Germline V gives CDR1 DFQATT, CDR2 SNEGSKA (reference sequence).

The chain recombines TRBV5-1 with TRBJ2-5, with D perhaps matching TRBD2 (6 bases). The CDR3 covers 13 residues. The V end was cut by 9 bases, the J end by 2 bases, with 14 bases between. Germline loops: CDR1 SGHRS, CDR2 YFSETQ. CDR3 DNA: TGCGCCACCAGTCGGGGGAGGCAAGAGACCCAGTACTTC. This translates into CATSRGRQETQYF. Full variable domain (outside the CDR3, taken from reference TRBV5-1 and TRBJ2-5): KAGVTQTPRYLIKTRGQQVTLSCSPISGHRSVSWYQQTPGQGLQFLFEYFSETQRNKGNFPGRFSGRQFSNSRSEMNVSTLELGDSALYLCATSRGRQETQYFGPGTRLLVL.

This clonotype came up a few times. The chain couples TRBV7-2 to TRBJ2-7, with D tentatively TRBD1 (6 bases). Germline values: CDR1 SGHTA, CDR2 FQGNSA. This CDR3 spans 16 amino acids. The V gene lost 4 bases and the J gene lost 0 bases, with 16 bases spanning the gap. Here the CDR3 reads CASSWPRDTLSYEQYF. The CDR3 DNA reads TGTGCCAGCAGCTGGCCCCGGGACACCCTCTCCTACGAGCAGTACTTC.

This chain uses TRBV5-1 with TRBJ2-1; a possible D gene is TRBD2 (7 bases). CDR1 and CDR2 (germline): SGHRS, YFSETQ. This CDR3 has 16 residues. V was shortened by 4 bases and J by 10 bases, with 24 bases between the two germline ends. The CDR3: CASSHLGGGAPPEQFF. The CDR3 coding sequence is TGCGCCAGCAGCCACTTGGGCGGGGGCGCTCCCCCAGAGCAGTTCTTC.

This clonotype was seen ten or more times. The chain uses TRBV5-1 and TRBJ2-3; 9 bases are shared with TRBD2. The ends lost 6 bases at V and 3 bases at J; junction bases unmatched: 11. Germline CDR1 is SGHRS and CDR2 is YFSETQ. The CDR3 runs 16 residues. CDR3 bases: TGCGCCAGCAAACTTGGCCTAGCGGGATCGACAGATACGCAGTATTTT. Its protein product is CASKLGLAGSTDTQYF.

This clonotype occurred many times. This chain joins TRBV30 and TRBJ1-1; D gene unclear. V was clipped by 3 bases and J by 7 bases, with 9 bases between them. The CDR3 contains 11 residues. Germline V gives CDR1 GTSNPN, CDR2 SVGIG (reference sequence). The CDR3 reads CAWSKAGEAFF. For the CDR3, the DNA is TGTGCCTGGAGCAAGGCGGGTGAAGCTTTCTTT.

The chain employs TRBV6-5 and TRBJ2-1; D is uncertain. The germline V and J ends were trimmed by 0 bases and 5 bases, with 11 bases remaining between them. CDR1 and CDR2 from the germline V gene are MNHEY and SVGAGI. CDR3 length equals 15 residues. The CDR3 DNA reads TGTGCCAGCAGTTACTCAGGGCAGCCTCACAATGAGCAGTTCTTC. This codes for CASSYSGQPHNEQFF.

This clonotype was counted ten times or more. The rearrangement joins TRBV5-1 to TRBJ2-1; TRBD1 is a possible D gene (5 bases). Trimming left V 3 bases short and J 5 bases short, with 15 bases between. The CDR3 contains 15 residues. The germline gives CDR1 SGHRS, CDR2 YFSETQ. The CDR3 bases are TGCGCCAGCAGCTCAAGGGGCCACCCTAACAATGAGCAGTTCTTC. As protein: CASSSRGHPNNEQFF.

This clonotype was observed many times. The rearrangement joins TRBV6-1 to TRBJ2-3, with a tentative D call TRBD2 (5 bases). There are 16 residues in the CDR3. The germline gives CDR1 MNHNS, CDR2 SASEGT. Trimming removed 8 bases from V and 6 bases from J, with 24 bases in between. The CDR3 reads CASRSVSAGSSDTQYF. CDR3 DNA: TGTGCCAGCCGCTCCGTCAGTGCGGGCTCCTCGGATACGCAGTATTTT.

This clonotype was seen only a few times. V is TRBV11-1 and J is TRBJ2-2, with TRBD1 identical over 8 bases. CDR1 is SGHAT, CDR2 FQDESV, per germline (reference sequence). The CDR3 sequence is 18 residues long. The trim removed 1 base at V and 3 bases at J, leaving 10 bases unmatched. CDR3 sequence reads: CASSLGVGQDIHTGELFF. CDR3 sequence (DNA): TGTGCCAGCAGCTTAGGGGTGGGACAGGATATCCACACCGGGGAGCTGTTTTTT. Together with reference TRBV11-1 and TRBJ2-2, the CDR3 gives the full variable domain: EAEVAQSPRYKITEKSQAVAFWCDPISGHATLYWYRQILGQGPELLVQFQDESVVDDSQLPKDRFSAERLKGVDSTLKIQPAELGDSAMYLCASSLGVGQDIHTGELFFGEGSRLTVL.

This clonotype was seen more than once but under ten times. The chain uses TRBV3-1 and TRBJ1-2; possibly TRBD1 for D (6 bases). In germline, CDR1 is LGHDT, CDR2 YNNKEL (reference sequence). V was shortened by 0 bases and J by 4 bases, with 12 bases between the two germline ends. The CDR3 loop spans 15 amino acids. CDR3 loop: CASSQDMGHPYGYTF. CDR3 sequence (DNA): TGTGCCAGCAGCCAAGATATGGGACACCCCTATGGCTACACCTTC.

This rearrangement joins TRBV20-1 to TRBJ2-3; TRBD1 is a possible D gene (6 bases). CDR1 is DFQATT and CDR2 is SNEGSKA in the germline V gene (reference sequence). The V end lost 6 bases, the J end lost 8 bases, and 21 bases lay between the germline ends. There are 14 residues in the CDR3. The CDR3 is CSAPARIAGATQYF. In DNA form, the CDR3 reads TGCAGTGCCCCCGCGAGGATCGCAGGGGCTACGCAGTATTTT.

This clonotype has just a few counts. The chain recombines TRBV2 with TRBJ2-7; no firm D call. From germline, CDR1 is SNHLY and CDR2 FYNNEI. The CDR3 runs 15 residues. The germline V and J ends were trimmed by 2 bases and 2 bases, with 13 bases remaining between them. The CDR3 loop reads CASSEQWARAYEQYF. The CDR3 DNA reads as TGTGCCAGCAGTGAACAGTGGGCCCGAGCCTACGAGCAGTACTTC.

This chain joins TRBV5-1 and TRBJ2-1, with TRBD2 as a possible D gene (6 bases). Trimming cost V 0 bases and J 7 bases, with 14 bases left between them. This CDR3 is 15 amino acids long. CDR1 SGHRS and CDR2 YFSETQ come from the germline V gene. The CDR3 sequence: CASSLDGGNRNEQFF. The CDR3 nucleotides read TGCGCCAGCAGCTTGGATGGGGGGAATAGGAATGAGCAGTTCTTC.

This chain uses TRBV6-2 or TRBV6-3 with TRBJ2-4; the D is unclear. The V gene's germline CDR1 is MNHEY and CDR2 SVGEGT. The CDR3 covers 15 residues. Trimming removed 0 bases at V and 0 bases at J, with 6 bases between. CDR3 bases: TGTGCCAGCAGTTACTCGGGGTTAGCCAAAAACATTCAGTACTTC. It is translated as CASSYSGLAKNIQYF.

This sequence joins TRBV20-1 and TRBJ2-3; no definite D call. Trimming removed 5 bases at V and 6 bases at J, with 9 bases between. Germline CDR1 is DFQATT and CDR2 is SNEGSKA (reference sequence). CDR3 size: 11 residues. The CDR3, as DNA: TGCAGTGCTTACTCCCAGGATACGCAGTATTTT. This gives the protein CSAYSQDTQYF.

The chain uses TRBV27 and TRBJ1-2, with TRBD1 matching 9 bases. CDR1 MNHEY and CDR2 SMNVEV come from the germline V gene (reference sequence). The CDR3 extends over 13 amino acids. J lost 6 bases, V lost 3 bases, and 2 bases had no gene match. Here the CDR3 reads CASSFGTGNGYTF. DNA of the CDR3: TGTGCCAGCAGTTTCGGGACAGGGAATGGCTACACCTTC.

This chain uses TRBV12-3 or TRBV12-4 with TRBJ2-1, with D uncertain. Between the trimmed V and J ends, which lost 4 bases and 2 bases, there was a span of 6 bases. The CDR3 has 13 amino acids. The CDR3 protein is CASSSRAYNEQFF. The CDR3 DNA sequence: TGTGCCAGCAGTTCTAGGGCCTACAATGAGCAGTTCTTC.

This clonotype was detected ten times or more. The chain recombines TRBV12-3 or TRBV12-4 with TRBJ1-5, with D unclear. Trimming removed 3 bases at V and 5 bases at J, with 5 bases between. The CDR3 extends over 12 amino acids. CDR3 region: CASSFGHQPQHF. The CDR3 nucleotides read TGTGCCAGCAGTTTCGGGCATCAGCCCCAGCATTTT.

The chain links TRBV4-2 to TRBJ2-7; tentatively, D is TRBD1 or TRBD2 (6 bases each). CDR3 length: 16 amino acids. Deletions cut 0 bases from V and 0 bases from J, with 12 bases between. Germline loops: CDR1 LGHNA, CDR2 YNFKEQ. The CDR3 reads CASSQDARGPSYEQYF. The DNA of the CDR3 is TGTGCCAGCAGCCAAGATGCACGGGGGCCCTCCTACGAGCAGTACTTC.

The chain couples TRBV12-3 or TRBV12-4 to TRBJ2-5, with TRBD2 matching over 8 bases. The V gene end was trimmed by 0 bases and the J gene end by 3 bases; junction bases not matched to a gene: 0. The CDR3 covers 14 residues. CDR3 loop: CASSLASGEETQYF. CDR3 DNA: TGTGCCAGCAGTTTAGCTAGCGGGGAAGAGACCCAGTACTTC.

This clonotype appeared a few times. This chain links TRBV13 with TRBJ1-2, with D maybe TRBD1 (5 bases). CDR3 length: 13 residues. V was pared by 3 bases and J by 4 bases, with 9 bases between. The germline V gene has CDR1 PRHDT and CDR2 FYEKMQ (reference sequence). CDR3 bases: TGTGCCAGCAGCTTGACAGCGACCTATGGCTACACCTTC. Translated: CASSLTATYGYTF.

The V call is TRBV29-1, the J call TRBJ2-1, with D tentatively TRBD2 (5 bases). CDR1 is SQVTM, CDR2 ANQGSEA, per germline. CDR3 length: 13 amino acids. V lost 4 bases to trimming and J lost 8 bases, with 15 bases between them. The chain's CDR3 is CSVGRIGSDEQFF. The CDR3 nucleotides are TGCAGCGTTGGGAGGATAGGTAGCGATGAGCAGTTCTTC.

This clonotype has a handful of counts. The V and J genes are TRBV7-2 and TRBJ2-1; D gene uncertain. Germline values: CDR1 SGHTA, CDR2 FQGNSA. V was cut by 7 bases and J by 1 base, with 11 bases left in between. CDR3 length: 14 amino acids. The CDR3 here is CASTGPSSYNEQFF. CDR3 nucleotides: TGTGCCAGCACCGGGCCTTCTTCCTACAATGAGCAGTTCTTC. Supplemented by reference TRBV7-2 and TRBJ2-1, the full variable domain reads GAGVSQSPSNKVTEKGKDVELRCDPISGHTALYWYRQSLGQGLEFLIYFQGNSAPDKSGLPSDRFSAERTGGSVSTLTIQRTQQEDSAVYLCASTGPSSYNEQFFGPGTRLTVL.

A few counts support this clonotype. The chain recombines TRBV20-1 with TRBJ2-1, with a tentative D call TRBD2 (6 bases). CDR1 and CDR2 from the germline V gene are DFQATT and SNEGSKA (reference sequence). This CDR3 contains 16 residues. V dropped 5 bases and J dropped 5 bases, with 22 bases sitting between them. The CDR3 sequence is CSAPFRGTVSNNEQFF. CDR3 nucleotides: TGCAGTGCTCCCTTTCGGGGGACCGTTTCCAACAATGAGCAGTTCTTC.

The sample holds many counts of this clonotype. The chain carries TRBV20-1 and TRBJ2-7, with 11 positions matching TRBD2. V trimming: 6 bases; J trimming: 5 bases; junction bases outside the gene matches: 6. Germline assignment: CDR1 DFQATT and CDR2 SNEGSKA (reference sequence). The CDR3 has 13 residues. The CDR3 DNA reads TGCAGTGCGAGGGGACTAGCGGTCAACGAGCAGTACTTC. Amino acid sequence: CSARGLAVNEQYF.